This T cell receptor (beta chain) comes out of a study of blood T cell repertoires in COVID-19. CDR1 and CDR2 (germline): SGHDT, YYEEEE. Trimming removed 3 bases at V and 2 bases at J, with 12 bases between. CDR3 size: 16 residues. As handled by the study authors: By means of reference gene primer amplification, nucleated cell counts were estimated. Clones were sequenced by immunoSEQ multiplex PCR, and TCRdb holds only the in-frame ones, with some missing. The DNA was the basis for D and trimming; V, J and clone size are from that table. The data contain approximately 120,000 clones, less than 85% of them singletons.

This receptor was taken from a woman aged 60-70 years with acute or convalescent COVID-19. Specimen: peripheral blood. J is TRBJ2-6 and V is TRBV5-6, with D perhaps TRBD2 (5 bases). CDR3: CASSWTPLAGANVLTF. CDR3 coding DNA: TGTGCCAGCAGCTGGACTCCATTAGCTGGGGCCAACGTCCTGACTTTC.